This T cell receptor beta chain was retrieved from a study of T cells in tumors after PD-1 blockade. On the study more broadly: No patient had prior checkpoint blockade, systemic immunosuppression, or radiotherapy within 4 weeks.

Clones were read by immunoSEQ multiplex PCR, and TCRdb kept only the in-frame ones, dropping some. The sample contains roughly 35,000 clones, 55% to 80% of which appear only once. The sample holds many counts of this clone. The CDR3 runs 16 residues. Trimming took 0 bases from V and 2 from J, leaving 12 bases between them. Germline values: CDR1 MGHRA, CDR2 YSYEKL. The chain employs TRBV4-1 and TRBJ2-3, with no clear D. Material: PBMCs, obtained after anti-PD-1 treatment. The receptor was derived from a human donor with basal cell carcinoma. The CDR3 spells CASSQDHPRFTDTQYF. The CDR3 bases are TGCGCCAGCAGCCAAGATCACCCCAGGTTCACAGATACGCAGTATTTT.